These 9 T cell receptor beta chains were sequenced from one sample in a study of T cell repertoires in cytomegalovirus infection. TCRdb reprocessed the reads with MiXCR, giving one entry per CDR3 protein. The data hold 630,000 or so distinct CDR3 sequences, with roughly 24% observed a single time. The sample was CD8+ T cells from PBMCs. These receptors all stem from a human donor in good health (CMV status not recorded). Some clones in this sample may be carry-over from other donors' samples.

Ten or more counts support this clonotype. This chain links TRBV7-6 with TRBJ1-1, with TRBD1 as a possible D gene (6 bases). The germline V gene has CDR1 SGHVS and CDR2 FNYEAQ. The CDR3 totals 15 residues. Trimming left V 6 bases short and J 0 bases short, with 14 bases between. The CDR3 reads CASSHQQGLNTEAFF. The CDR3, as DNA: TGTGCCAGCAGTCACCAACAGGGTTTGAACACTGAAGCTTTCTTT.

In this sample, this clonotype turned up many times. The rearrangement joins TRBV7-9 to TRBJ2-5; the match to TRBD1 covers 9 bases. Germline CDR1 and CDR2: SEHNR and FQNEAQ (reference sequence). V was clipped by 5 bases and J by 4 bases; unmatched bases: 11. CDR3 length equals 16 residues. CDR3 residues: CASSQGQGSFRETQYF. CDR3 sequence (DNA): TGTGCCAGCAGCCAGGGACAGGGTTCGTTTCGAGAGACCCAGTACTTC.

This clonotype occurred many times. Germline and junction disagree at one end, which may indicate a read error. The rearrangement uses TRBV12-3 or TRBV12-4 and TRBJ1-1; D gene uncertain. CDR3 length equals 12 residues. CDR3 amino acids: CASSLASLEAFF. CDR3 sequence (DNA): TGTGCCAGCAGCTTAGCCTCCCTTGAAGCTTTCTTT.

The sample holds a few counts of this clonotype. The chain employs TRBV7-2 and TRBJ2-3, with D possibly matching TRBD1 (5 bases). Germline CDR1 SGHTA, CDR2 FQGNSA. The CDR3 runs 14 residues. With 3 bases removed from V and 4 bases from J, the gap between germline ends came to 11 bases. The CDR3 nucleotides read TGTGCCAGCAGCTTGTTGTGGGGCGCAGATACGCAGTATTTT. It translates to CASSLLWGADTQYF.

On this clonotype: A read error may explain this, as a much larger clone is one base away. No conserved phenylalanine or tryptophan is present at the end of the CDR3, so a read error is the likely explanation. The rearrangement joins TRBV19 to TRBJ1-1; D gene uncertain. Looked up from germline, CDR1 is LNHDA and CDR2 is SQIVND (reference sequence). V gave up 2 bases and J gave up 4 bases, with 8 bases separating them. The CDR3 is 13 amino acids. CDR3 region: CASSIKGPTEAFI. CDR3 in DNA: TGTGCCAGTAGTATAAAAGGACCCACTGAAGCTTTCATT.

The rearrangement links TRBV20-1 to TRBJ1-1; D may be TRBD1 (5 bases). The V and J ends lost 6 bases and 0 bases respectively, with 11 bases between them. The CDR3 spans 13 residues. Looked up from germline, CDR1 is DFQATT and CDR2 is SNEGSKA (reference sequence). CDR3 loop: CSADGQMNTEAFF. The CDR3 bases are TGCAGTGCGGATGGACAAATGAACACTGAAGCTTTCTTT.

This clonotype was counted many times. The chain carries TRBV15 and TRBJ2-1; TRBD2 agrees at 8 bases. Trimming cost V 3 bases and J 0 bases; bases outside gene matches: 1. The CDR3 consists of 15 residues. Germline assignment: CDR1 LNHNV and CDR2 YYDKDF (reference sequence). CDR3 bases: TGTGCCACCAGCAGCCGGGGGGGCTCCTACAATGAGCAGTTCTTC. Translating it yields CATSSRGGSYNEQFF.

The chain combines TRBV7-9 with TRBJ2-2, with 7 bases lining up with TRBD1. Germline trimming cut 5 bases from V and 1 base from J; bases unmatched to any gene: 7. CDR3 size: 16 residues. Per germline, CDR1 SEHNR and CDR2 FQNEAQ (reference sequence). In DNA, the CDR3 is TGTGCCAGCAGCCCCTCACAGGGGCTGAACACCGGGGAGCTGTTTTTT. Translated, it gives CASSPSQGLNTGELFF.

This clonotype was seen repeatedly, ten times or more. The rearrangement links TRBV7-9 to TRBJ1-6; D gene unclear. CDR1 is SEHNR and CDR2 is FQNEAQ in the germline V gene (reference sequence). Trimming took 1 base from V and 5 from J, leaving 9 bases between them. The CDR3 runs 15 residues. The CDR3, as DNA: TGTGCCAGCAGCTTAGACAGCTTAAATAATTCACCCCTCCACTTT. As protein: CASSLDSLNNSPLHF.